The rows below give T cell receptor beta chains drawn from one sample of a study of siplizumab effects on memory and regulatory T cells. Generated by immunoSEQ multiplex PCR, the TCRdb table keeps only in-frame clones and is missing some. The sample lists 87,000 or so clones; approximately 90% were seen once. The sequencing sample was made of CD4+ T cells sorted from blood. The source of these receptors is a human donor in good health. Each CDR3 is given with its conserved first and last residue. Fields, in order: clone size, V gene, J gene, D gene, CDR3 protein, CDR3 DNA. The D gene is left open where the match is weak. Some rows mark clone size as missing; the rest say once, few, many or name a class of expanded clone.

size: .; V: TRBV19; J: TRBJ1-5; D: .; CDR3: CASSTPTASNQPQHF; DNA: TGTGCCAGTAGTACCCCTACAGCTAGCAATCAGCCCCAGCATTTT
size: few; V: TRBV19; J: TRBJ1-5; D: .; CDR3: CASTAEHSNQPQHF; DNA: TGTGCCAGTACGGCGGAGCATAGCAATCAGCCCCAGCATTTT
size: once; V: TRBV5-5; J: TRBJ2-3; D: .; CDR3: CASSLTTYTDTQYF; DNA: TGTGCCAGCAGCTTGACTACGTACACAGATACGCAGTATTTT
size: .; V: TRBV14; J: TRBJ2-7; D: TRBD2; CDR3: CASSQEFSGSSYEQYF; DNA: TGTGCCAGCAGCCAAGAATTTAGCGGGAGCTCCTACGAGCAGTACTTC
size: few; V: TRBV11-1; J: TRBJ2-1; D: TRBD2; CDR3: CASSLVLAGRGSYNEQFF; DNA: TGTGCCAGCAGCTTAGTGCTAGCGGGAAGGGGTTCCTACAATGAGCAGTTCTTC
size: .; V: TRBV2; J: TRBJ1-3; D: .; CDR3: CASSFYGPSGNTIYF; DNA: TGTGCCAGCAGCTTTTACGGTCCGTCTGGAAACACCATATATTTT
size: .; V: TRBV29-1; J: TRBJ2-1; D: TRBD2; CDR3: CSAVVGRAVSYNEQFF; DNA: TGCAGCGCCGTTGTGGGGAGGGCCGTATCCTACAATGAGCAGTTCTTC
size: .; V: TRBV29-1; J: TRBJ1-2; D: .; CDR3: CSVESNYGYTF; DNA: TGCAGCGTAGAATCCAACTATGGCTACACCTTC
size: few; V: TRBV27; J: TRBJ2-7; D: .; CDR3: CASSFGGEQYF; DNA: TGTGCCAGCAGTTTCGGGGGTGAGCAGTACTTC
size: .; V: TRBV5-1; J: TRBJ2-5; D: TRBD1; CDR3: CASSYTGDSQETQYF; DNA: TGCGCCAGCAGCTATACAGGGGATAGCCAAGAGACCCAGTACTTC
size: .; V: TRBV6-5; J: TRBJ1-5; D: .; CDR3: CASSDVQPQHF; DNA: TGTGCCAGCAGTGATGTCCAGCCCCAGCATTTT
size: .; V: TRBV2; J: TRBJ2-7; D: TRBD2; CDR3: CASRATKRGVYEQYF; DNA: TGTGCCAGCAGGGCGACTAAACGGGGGGTCTACGAGCAGTACTTC
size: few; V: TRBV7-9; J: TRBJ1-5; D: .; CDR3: CASSPDGGGQPQHF; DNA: TGTGCCAGCAGCCCAGATGGGGGCGGGCAGCCCCAGCATTTT
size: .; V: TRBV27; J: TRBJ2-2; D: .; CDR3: CASSLGARLGTGELFF; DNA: TGTGCCAGCAGTTTAGGAGCGAGGCTCGGCACCGGGGAGCTGTTTTTT
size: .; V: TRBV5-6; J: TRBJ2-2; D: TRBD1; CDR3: CASSLVVTGGPGELFF; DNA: TGTGCCAGCAGCTTGGTTGTGACAGGGGGTCCCGGGGAGCTGTTTTTT
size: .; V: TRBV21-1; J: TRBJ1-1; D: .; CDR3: CASTEGDRVGITEAFF; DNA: TGTGCCAGCACCGAAGGGGACAGGGTCGGTATCACTGAAGCTTTCTTT
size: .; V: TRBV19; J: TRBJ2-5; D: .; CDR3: CASSGPYQETQYF; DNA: TGTGCCAGTAGTGGGCCGTACCAAGAGACCCAGTACTTC
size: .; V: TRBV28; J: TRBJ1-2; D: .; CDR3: CASSLRSEGYGYTF; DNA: TGTGCCAGCAGTTTAAGGTCCGAGGGCTATGGCTACACCTTC
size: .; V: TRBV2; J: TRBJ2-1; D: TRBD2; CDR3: CASSVAGVIREQFF; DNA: TGTGCCAGCAGTGTAGCGGGGGTAATTCGTGAGCAGTTCTTC
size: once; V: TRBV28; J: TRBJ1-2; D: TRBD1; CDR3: CASREGQSYGYTF; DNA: TGTGCCAGCAGAGAGGGACAGTCCTATGGCTACACCTTC
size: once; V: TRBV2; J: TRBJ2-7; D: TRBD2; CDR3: CAKRVAGAWEQYF; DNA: TGTGCCAAAAGGGTAGCGGGGGCCTGGGAGCAGTACTTC
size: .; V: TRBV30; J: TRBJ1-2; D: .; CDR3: CAWRGESLDYGYTF; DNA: TGTGCCTGGAGAGGAGAAAGTCTGGACTATGGCTACACCTTC
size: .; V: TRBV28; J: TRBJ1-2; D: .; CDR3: CASSTSRDGYTF; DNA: TGTGCCAGCAGTACCTCTCGGGACGGCTACACCTTC
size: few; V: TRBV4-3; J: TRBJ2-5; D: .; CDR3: CASSPGLGEGTQYF; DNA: TGCGCCAGCAGCCCAGGACTGGGGGAAGGGACCCAGTACTTC
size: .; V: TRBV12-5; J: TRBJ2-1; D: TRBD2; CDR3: CASGFPASGSKDEQFF; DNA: TGTGCTAGTGGTTTCCCCGCTAGCGGGAGTAAGGATGAGCAGTTCTTC
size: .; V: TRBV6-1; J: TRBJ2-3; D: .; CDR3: CASSEGWTDTQYF; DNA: TGTGCCAGCAGTGAGGGTTGGACAGATACGCAGTATTTT
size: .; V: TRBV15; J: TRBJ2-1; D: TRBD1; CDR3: CATSRDRAANEQFF; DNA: TGTGCCACCAGCAGGGACAGGGCAGCCAATGAGCAGTTCTTC
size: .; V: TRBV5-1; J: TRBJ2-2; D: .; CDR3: CASSFLSGTGELFF; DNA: TGCGCCAGCAGCTTCTTATCCGGGACCGGGGAGCTGTTTTTT
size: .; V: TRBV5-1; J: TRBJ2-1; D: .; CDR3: CASSLGVLDYNEQFF; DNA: TGCGCCAGCAGCTTGGGGGTGCTGGACTACAATGAGCAGTTCTTC
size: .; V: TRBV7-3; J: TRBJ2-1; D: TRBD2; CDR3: CASSLSGGPDEQFF; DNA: TGTGCCAGCAGCTTGTCGGGAGGGCCTGATGAGCAGTTCTTC
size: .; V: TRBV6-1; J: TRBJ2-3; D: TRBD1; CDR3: CASSTWTGGTDTQYF; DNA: TGTGCCAGCAGTACTTGGACAGGGGGTACAGATACGCAGTATTTT
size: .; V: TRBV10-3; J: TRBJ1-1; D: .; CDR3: CAISEQTGTTEAFF; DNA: TGTGCCATCAGTGAGCAAACAGGGACCACTGAAGCTTTCTTT
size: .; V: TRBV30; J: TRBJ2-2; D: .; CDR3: CAWSVAGNTGELFF; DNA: TGTGCCTGGAGTGTAGCAGGGAACACCGGGGAGCTGTTTTTT
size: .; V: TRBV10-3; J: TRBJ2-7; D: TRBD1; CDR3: CAIKSSGTVDEQYF; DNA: TGTGCCATCAAATCATCCGGGACAGTTGACGAGCAGTACTTC
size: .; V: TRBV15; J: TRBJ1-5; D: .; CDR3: CATSRDKGSGNQPQHF; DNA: TGTGCCACCAGCAGAGATAAAGGTTCGGGCAATCAGCCCCAGCATTTT
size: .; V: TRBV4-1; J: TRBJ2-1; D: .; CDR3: CASSQGPRTTIASHEQFF; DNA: TGCGCCAGCAGCCAAGGCCCCCGGACCACCATAGCGTCTCATGAGCAGTTCTTC
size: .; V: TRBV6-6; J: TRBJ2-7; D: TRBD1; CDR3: CASSAGGAVEEQYF; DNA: TGTGCCAGCAGCGCAGGGGGCGCAGTGGAAGAGCAGTACTTC
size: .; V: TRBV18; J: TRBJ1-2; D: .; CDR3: CASSAGGRDDGYTF; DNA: TGTGCCAGCTCGGCGGGTGGCAGGGACGATGGCTACACCTTC
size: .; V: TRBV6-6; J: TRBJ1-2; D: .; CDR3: CASRRALYGYTF; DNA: TGTGCCAGCAGACGGGCTCTCTATGGCTACACCTTC
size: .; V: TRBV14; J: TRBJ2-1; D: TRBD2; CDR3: CASSQRLAGVYNEQFF; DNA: TGTGCCAGCAGCCAAAGACTAGCGGGGGTTTACAATGAGCAGTTCTTC
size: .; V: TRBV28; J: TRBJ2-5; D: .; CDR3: CASSSPRVVETQYF; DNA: TGTGCCAGCAGTTCCCCCAGGGTGGTGGAGACCCAGTACTTC
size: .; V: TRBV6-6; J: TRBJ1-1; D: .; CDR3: CASRPDKPEAFF; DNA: TGTGCCAGCAGACCCGACAAACCTGAAGCTTTCTTT
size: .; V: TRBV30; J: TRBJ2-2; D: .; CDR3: CAWRGAVTTGELFF; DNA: TGTGCCTGGCGGGGAGCGGTTACCACCGGGGAGCTGTTTTTT
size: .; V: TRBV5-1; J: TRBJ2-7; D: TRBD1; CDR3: CASSLAVTGPYEQYF; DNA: TGCGCCAGCAGCTTGGCGGTGACAGGGCCATACGAGCAGTACTTC
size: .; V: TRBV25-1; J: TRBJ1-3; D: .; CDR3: CASFSDRPSGNTIYF; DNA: TGTGCCAGCTTTAGTGACAGGCCCTCTGGAAACACCATATATTTT
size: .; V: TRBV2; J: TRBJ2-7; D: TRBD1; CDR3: CASIRDSNYEQYF; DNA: TGTGCCAGCATCCGGGACAGCAACTACGAGCAGTACTTC
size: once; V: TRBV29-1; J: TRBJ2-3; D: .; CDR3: CSVAHRRGTDTQYF; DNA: TGCAGCGTTGCTCACAGGAGAGGCACAGATACGCAGTATTTT
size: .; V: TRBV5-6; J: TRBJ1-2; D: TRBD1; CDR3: CASSLWDRQNYGYTF; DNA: TGTGCCAGCAGCTTGTGGGACAGGCAAAACTATGGCTACACCTTC
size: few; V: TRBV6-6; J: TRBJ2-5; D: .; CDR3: CASSAETQYF; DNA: TGTGCCAGCAGTGCGGAGACCCAGTACTTC
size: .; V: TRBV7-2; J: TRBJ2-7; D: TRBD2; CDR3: CASSLGTSGSNGYEQYF; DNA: TGTGCCAGCAGCTTAGGGACTAGCGGGAGTAATGGGTACGAGCAGTACTTC
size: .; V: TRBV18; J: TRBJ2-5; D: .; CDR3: CASSLLRLQETQYF; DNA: TGTGCCAGCTCACTGCTGCGACTCCAAGAGACCCAGTACTTC
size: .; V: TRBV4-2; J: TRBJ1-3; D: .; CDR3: CASSQDPAVVSGNTIYF; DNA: TGTGCCAGCAGCCAAGACCCAGCTGTTGTCTCTGGAAACACCATATATTTT
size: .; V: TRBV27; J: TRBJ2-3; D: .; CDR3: CASSPRVRGADTQYF; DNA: TGTGCCAGCAGCCCCAGGGTGAGAGGCGCAGATACGCAGTATTTT